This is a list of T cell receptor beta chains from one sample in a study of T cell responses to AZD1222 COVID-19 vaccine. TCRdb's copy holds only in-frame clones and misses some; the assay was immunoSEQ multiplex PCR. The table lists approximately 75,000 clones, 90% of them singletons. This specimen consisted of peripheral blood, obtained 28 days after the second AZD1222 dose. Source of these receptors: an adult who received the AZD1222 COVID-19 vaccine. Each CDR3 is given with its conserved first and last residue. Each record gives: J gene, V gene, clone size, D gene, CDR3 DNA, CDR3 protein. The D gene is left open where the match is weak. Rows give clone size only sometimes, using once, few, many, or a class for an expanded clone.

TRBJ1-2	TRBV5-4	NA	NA	TGTGCCAGCAGCTTGGCCGCCGGGGGAGGCTACACCTTC	CASSLAAGGGYTF
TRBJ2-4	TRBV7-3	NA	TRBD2	TGTGCCAGCAGCCCCACCGGGGGGGACAAAAACATTCAGTACTTC	CASSPTGGDKNIQYF
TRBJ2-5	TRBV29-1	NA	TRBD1	TGCAGCGTTGGTGCCGGGACAGGGGGCATGGAGACCCAGTACTTC	CSVGAGTGGMETQYF
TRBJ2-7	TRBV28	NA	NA	TGTGCCAGCAGTTCGGGGGGCGGTGTCTACGAGCAGTACTTC	CASSSGGGVYEQYF
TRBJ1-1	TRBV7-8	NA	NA	TGTGCCAGCAGCTTAAGTCGGGGGGTGACTGAAGCTTTCTTT	CASSLSRGVTEAFF
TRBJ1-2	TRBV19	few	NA	TGTGCCAGTAGTTTGGACAGCCCGGAGGACTATGGCTACACCTTC	CASSLDSPEDYGYTF
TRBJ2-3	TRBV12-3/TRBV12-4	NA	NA	TGTGCCAGCAGCAAGAGCGGTGATACGCAGTATTTT	CASSKSGDTQYF
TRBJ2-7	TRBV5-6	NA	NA	TGTGCCAGCAGCTCCGAATGGGTCGGGACCACCGGGGAGCAGTACTTC	CASSSEWVGTTGEQYF
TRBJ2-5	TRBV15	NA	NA	TGTGCCACCAGCAGAGAGGCAAAAGAGACCCAGTACTTC	CATSREAKETQYF
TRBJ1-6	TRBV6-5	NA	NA	TGTGCCAGCAGTCGCCAACAGGGTATCAATTCACCCCTCCACTTT	CASSRQQGINSPLHF